One and the same sample provided the 29 T cell receptor beta chains below, sequenced in a study of read filtering for tumor transcriptome and immune sequencing. This library used roughly 400 ng RNA and molecular barcoded adaptors spanning alpha/delta and beta/gamma chains. TCRdb itself ran the reads through MiXCR, one entry per CDR3 protein. The table lists tens of thousands of distinct CDR3 sequences, approximately 18% of them singletons. The sample consisted of a population of CD138-negative cells sorted from bone marrow. The source of these receptors is a donor at least 40 years old with multiple myeloma.

A word on this clonotype: A read error may account for a junction end that differs from germline. The rearrangement joins TRBV10-2 to TRBJ1-2; 7 bases fit TRBD1. The germline V gene encodes CDR1 WSHSY and CDR2 SAAADI. There are 14 residues in the CDR3. This CDR3 reads CASSESGQYYGHTF. The CDR3 DNA reads TGCGCCAGCAGTGAGTCGGGACAGTACTATGGCCACACCTTC.

This clonotype was detected ten times or more. The chain couples TRBV16 to TRBJ2-1, with TRBD1 matching over 7 bases. V lost 5 bases and J lost 5; bases outside the gene matches: 3. CDR3 length: 13 residues. Germline V gives CDR1 KGHSY, CDR2 FQNENV. This CDR3 is CASSYDRDNEQFF. In DNA form, the CDR3 reads TGTGCCAGCAGCTATGACAGGGACAATGAGCAGTTCTTC. Combining the CDR3 with reference TRBV16 and TRBJ2-1 gives the whole variable domain GEEVAQTPKHLVRGEGQKAKLYCAPIKGHSYVFWYQQVLKNEFKFLISFQNENVFDETGMPKERFSAKCLPNSPCSLEIQATKLEDSAVYFCASSYDRDNEQFFGPGTRLTVL.

Notes on this clonotype: This sequence is one base from a far larger clone and is likely a read error. The CDR3 end shows no conserved phenylalanine or tryptophan, and so a read error is likely. The chain recombines TRBV11-2 with TRBJ2-1; D unclear. With 8 bases removed from V and 1 base from J, the gap between germline ends came to 12 bases. This CDR3 is built from 14 residues. Per germline, CDR1 SGHAT and CDR2 FQNNGV. DNA for the CDR3: TGTGCCAGCCGTTCCGGGTCGTCCTACAATGAGCAGTTCCTC. Its translation is CASRSGSSYNEQFL.

There are many counts of this clonotype. This chain uses TRBV18 with TRBJ2-7; D unresolved. Germline values: CDR1 KGHSH, CDR2 LQKENI. The CDR3 is made up of 12 amino acids. V shed 3 bases and J shed 4 bases, with 7 bases lying between them. The CDR3 bases are TGTGCCAGCTCACCCGACCGATACGAGCAGTACTTC. Protein product: CASSPDRYEQYF.

This clonotype was recorded many times. The V and J genes are TRBV4-3 and TRBJ2-2, with D unresolved. The CDR3 extends over 14 amino acids. Germline CDR1 and CDR2: LGHNA and YSLEER. Trimming removed 3 bases at V and 0 bases at J, with 5 bases between. CDR3: CASSQLTNTGELFF. CDR3 sequence (DNA): TGCGCCAGCAGCCAGCTAACGAACACCGGGGAGCTGTTTTTT.

This clonotype was recorded at least ten times. The rearrangement uses TRBV27 and TRBJ2-2; the D is unclear. The CDR3 loop spans 13 amino acids. Germline CDR1 is MNHEY and CDR2 is SMNVEV (reference sequence). Trimming pared 2 bases from V and 10 bases from J, leaving 11 bases between. DNA of the CDR3: TGTGCCAGCAGTTTACCCGACGGTATGGAGCTGTTTTTT. Amino acid sequence: CASSLPDGMELFF.

This clonotype was recorded at least ten times. No conserved phenylalanine or tryptophan ends this CDR3, so it is likely a read error. The V and J genes are TRBV29-1 and TRBJ2-1; TRBD1 might be the D (5 bases). Deletions cut 7 bases from V and 2 bases from J, with 15 bases between. Germline values: CDR1 SQVTM, CDR2 ANQGSEA. The CDR3 loop spans 14 amino acids. CDR3 protein: CSAARRQTYNEQFS. The DNA for the CDR3 is TGCAGCGCCGCCCGCCGACAGACCTACAATGAGCAGTTCTCC.

This clonotype was seen at least ten times. The V and J genes are TRBV7-2 and TRBJ1-1, with D unclear. The germline CDR1 and CDR2 sequences are SGHTA and FQGNSA. The CDR3 consists of 15 residues. V was clipped by 5 bases and J by 0 bases, with 13 bases between them. CDR3 DNA: TGTGCCAGCAGCCCAGCCCCCAGAATGAACACTGAAGCTTTCTTT. It encodes CASSPAPRMNTEAFF.

The chain uses TRBV4-3 and TRBJ2-7, with 13 bases identical to TRBD2. The length of the CDR3 is 14 residues. V shed 2 bases, J shed 6 bases, and the junction held 1 base outside the gene matches. CDR1 LGHNA and CDR2 YSLEER come from the germline V gene. The CDR3: CASSQRLAGGEQYF. For the CDR3, the DNA is TGCGCCAGCAGCCAAAGACTAGCGGGAGGCGAGCAGTACTTC.

This clonotype was counted ten times or more. The V gene is TRBV12-3 or TRBV12-4, the J gene TRBJ2-2; the match to TRBD2 covers 9 bases. The CDR3 has 15 amino acids. J was trimmed by 2 bases and V by 5 bases; bases with no gene match: 3. CDR3 protein: CASSDSGRNTGELFF. CDR3 nucleotides: TGTGCCAGCAGTGATAGCGGGAGAAACACCGGGGAGCTGTTTTTT.

This clonotype was observed at least ten times. J is TRBJ2-1 and V is TRBV11-2; tentative D call: TRBD2 (6 bases). CDR1 SGHAT and CDR2 FQNNGV come from the germline V gene. The ends were cut back, 5 bases at V and 1 base at J, with 15 bases in the middle. The length of the CDR3 is 16 residues. Here the CDR3 DNA reads TGTGCCAGCAGCGCAGGTGGGACTCCTTCCTACAATGAGCAGTTCTTC. This codes for CASSAGGTPSYNEQFF.

This clonotype appeared many times. V and J are TRBV20-1 and TRBJ2-3; TRBD2 agrees at 11 bases. Germline values: CDR1 DFQATT, CDR2 SNEGSKA (reference sequence). V gave up 0 bases and J gave up 4 bases; unmatched junction bases: 6. The CDR3 sequence is 16 residues long. CDR3 region: CSARDLAGGTADTQYF. As DNA, the CDR3 is TGCAGTGCTAGAGATTTAGCGGGAGGGACTGCAGATACGCAGTATTTT.

This clonotype has ten or more counts. The V gene is TRBV29-1, the J gene TRBJ2-2; D may match TRBD1 or TRBD2 (5 bases each). CDR1 and CDR2 from the germline V gene are SQVTM and ANQGSEA. The CDR3 totals 14 residues. The V end was cut by 2 bases, the J end by 0 bases, with 7 bases between. CDR3 bases: TGCAGCGTTGAACGAGGGGCGAACACCGGGGAGCTGTTTTTT. Translating gives CSVERGANTGELFF.

The chain links TRBV24-1 to TRBJ2-1; 7 nucleotides agree with TRBD1. Germline CDR1 is KGHDR and CDR2 is SFDVKD. The V segment lost 4 bases and the J segment 8 bases; nucleotides outside the gene matches: 13. The length of the CDR3 is 16 residues. CDR3: CATSDPRRGGLHEQFF. CDR3 DNA: TGTGCCACCAGTGACCCACGACGAGGGGGCTTACATGAGCAGTTCTTC.

This clonotype has ten or more counts. The chain carries TRBV29-1 and TRBJ2-2; D is tentatively TRBD1 or TRBD2 (7 bases each). V lost 3 bases and J 5 bases, leaving 19 bases between the germline ends. Per the germline V gene, CDR1 is SQVTM and CDR2 is ANQGSEA. The CDR3 loop spans 16 amino acids. CDR3 region: CSVDKGAGGGTGELFF. DNA for the CDR3: TGCAGCGTTGATAAAGGAGCAGGGGGGGGTACCGGGGAGCTGTTTTTT.

Comments on this clonotype: A much more abundant neighbour one base away suggests this may be a read error. V gene TRBV5-5 combines with J gene TRBJ1-1, with D uncertain. This CDR3 contains 15 residues. CDR1 is SGHKS and CDR2 is YYEKEE in the germline V gene (reference sequence). This CDR3 is CASSLVHEMNTEASF. CDR3 coding DNA: TGTGCCAGCAGCTTGGTCCACGAAATGAACACTGAAGCTTCCTTT. The whole variable domain, remainder taken from reference TRBV5-5 and TRBJ1-1, is DAGVTQSPTHLIKTRGQQVTLRCSPISGHKSVSWYQQVLGQGPQFIFQYYEKEERGRGNFPDRFSARQFPNYSSELNVNALLLGDSALYLCASSLVHEMNTEASFGQGTRLTVV.

This clonotype has a count of ten or more. The CDR3 sequence is CSVRDRGRFNEQFF. DNA of the CDR3: TGCAGCGTCCGAGACAGGGGGCGGTTCAATGAGCAGTTCTTC. The chain uses TRBV29-1 and TRBJ2-1, with 10 bases fitting TRBD1. The junction had 8 bases not matched to a gene; V was cut back by 6 bases and J by 6 bases. The CDR3 runs to 14 residues. Germline assignment: CDR1 SQVTM and CDR2 ANQGSEA.

This clonotype was picked up many times. The chain carries TRBV6-6 and TRBJ2-1; TRBD1 matches 10 bases. V gave up 4 bases and J gave up 4 bases; unmatched junction bases: 7. Germline V CDR1 and CDR2: MNHNY, SVGAGI (reference sequence). CDR3 length: 16 residues. CDR3 region: CASSLTGTGVYNEQFF. CDR3 nucleotide sequence: TGTGCCAGCAGTTTGACCGGGACAGGGGTATACAATGAGCAGTTCTTC.

As concerns this clonotype: This may arise from a read error, as a much more abundant clone is one base away. V usage is TRBV9 and J usage is TRBJ1-1, with unresolved D. This CDR3 spans 14 amino acids. The germline V gene has CDR1 SGDLS and CDR2 YYNGEE. CDR3 amino acids: CASSPAGGRTEAIF. In DNA, the CDR3 is TGTGCCAGCAGCCCTGCGGGTGGGCGCACTGAAGCTATCTTT.

This clonotype occurred many times. The chain is built from TRBV28 and TRBJ2-5; 9 positions agree with TRBD1. The germline CDR1 and CDR2 sequences are MDHEN and SYDVKM. There are 15 residues in the CDR3. The V gene end was trimmed by 4 bases and the J gene end by 5 bases; junction bases not matched to a gene: 8. The CDR3 loop reads CASSSRQGGLETQYF. As DNA, the CDR3 is TGTGCCAGCAGTTCTCGACAGGGGGGCTTGGAGACCCAGTACTTC. Variable domain in full (rest from reference TRBV28 and TRBJ2-5): DVKVTQSSRYLVKRTGEKVFLECVQDMDHENMFWYRQDPGLGLRLIYFSYDVKMKEKGDIPEGYSVSREKKERFSLILESASTNQTSMYLCASSSRQGGLETQYFGPGTRLLVL.

This clonotype was picked up many times. The rearrangement joins TRBV5-1 to TRBJ2-1, with TRBD2 matching 11 bases. Losses at the gene ends were 0 bases for V and 3 bases for J; bases not matched to a gene: 5. The CDR3 totals 17 residues. Germline CDR1 reads SGHRS; CDR2 reads YFSETQ. Here the CDR3 reads CASSLEGLAASYNEQFF. The CDR3 nucleotides are TGCGCCAGCAGCTTGGAGGGACTAGCGGCCAGCTACAATGAGCAGTTCTTC.

This clonotype showed up many times. The J gene is TRBJ2-7, the V gene TRBV2; TRBD1 agrees at 7 bases. Germline CDR1 SNHLY, CDR2 FYNNEI. This CDR3 contains 14 residues. V gave up 4 bases and J gave up 2 bases; unmatched junction bases: 5. CDR3 coding DNA: TGTGCCAGCAGTGCCGGGACAGCCCCCTACGAGCAGTACTTC. Protein product: CASSAGTAPYEQYF.

To note about this clonotype: It may be a read error: a sequence one base away is much more abundant. The chain is built from TRBV29-1 and TRBJ2-5; no clear D. CDR1 and CDR2 (germline): SQVTM, ANQGSEA. V was cut by 3 bases and J by 3 bases, with 8 bases left in between. The CDR3 length is 12 residues. In DNA form, the CDR3 reads TGCAGCGTTGACAGCCTCAAAGAGACCCAGTACTTC. Its protein product is CSVDSLKETQYF.

This chain connects TRBV14 to TRBJ2-3, with 7 nucleotides matching TRBD1. Germline-derived CDR1 and CDR2 are SGHDN and FVKESK. V trimming: 4 bases; J trimming: 4 bases; junction bases outside the gene matches: 8. This CDR3 has 15 amino acids. The CDR3 sequence is CASSLKTGWADTQYF. The CDR3 DNA reads as TGTGCCAGCAGCCTGAAGACAGGGTGGGCAGATACGCAGTATTTT.

This clonotype was seen many times. This sequence joins TRBV28 and TRBJ1-1, with D possibly being TRBD1 (6 bases). The CDR3 sequence is 12 residues long. Between the trimmed V and J ends, which lost 5 bases and 10 bases, there was a span of 14 bases. Germline assignment: CDR1 MDHEN and CDR2 SYDVKM. The CDR3 is CASSVMGGAAFF. The DNA of the CDR3 is TGTGCCAGCAGTGTTATGGGGGGCGCAGCTTTCTTT.

On this clonotype itself: This may arise from a read error, as a much more abundant clone is one base away. The chain joins TRBV19 to TRBJ2-3; 7 bases line up with TRBD2. The CDR3 has 16 residues. J lost 0 bases, V lost 5 bases, and 8 bases had no gene match. Germline values: CDR1 LNHDA, CDR2 SQIVND (reference sequence). Here the CDR3 reads CASSLTSAGSTDTQYF. In DNA, the CDR3 is TGTGCCAGTAGTCTCACCTCAGCGGGAAGCACAGATACGCAGTATTTT.

This clonotype was found many times. CDR3 in amino acids: CASSSGTSNSNEQFF. CDR3 coding DNA: TGCGCCAGCAGCTCCGGGACTAGCAACTCCAATGAGCAGTTCTTC. The rearrangement joins TRBV5-1 to TRBJ2-1, with TRBD2 matching 9 bases. The junction had 7 bases not matched to a gene; V was cut back by 3 bases and J by 6 bases. The V gene's germline CDR1 is SGHRS and CDR2 YFSETQ. The CDR3 spans 15 residues.

This clonotype has more than one count but fewer than ten. J is TRBJ2-7 and V is TRBV24-1, with D possibly being TRBD1 (6 bases). V lost 1 base and J 9 bases, leaving 15 bases between the germline ends. The CDR3 extends over 14 amino acids. CDR1 and CDR2 from the germline V gene are KGHDR and SFDVKD. The CDR3, as DNA: TGTGCCACCAGTGATTTTAGTGCCAGGGGAGTGCAGTACTTC. Translated, it gives CATSDFSARGVQYF.

This clonotype was picked up a small number of times. A much larger clone lies one base from this, so it may be a read error. The rearrangement joins TRBV18 to TRBJ1-1; a weak D match, TRBD1 (5 bases). The germline V gene has CDR1 KGHSH and CDR2 LQKENI. CDR3 size: 15 residues. Trimming shortened V by 2 bases and J by 7 bases, and 17 bases separated the two germline ends. CDR3 coding DNA: TGTGCCAGCTCACCAGGTGACAGTGCGAAGGTTGAAGCTTTCTTT. Protein product: CASSPGDSAKVEAFF.